This note documents a single T cell receptor (beta chain) sequence. The DNA ends 3 residues before the CDR3 does, and the rest of the CDR3 is filled in from the germline J gene. The data derive from a study of Tregs in tolerant kidney transplant recipients. Related graft donors supplied nonmyeloablative bone marrow transplants, and mixed chimerism was transient. Profiling relied on immunoSEQ multiplex PCR, and the TCRdb table lists in-frame clones only, not all of them. Recorded for this sample: some 29,000 clones. Trimming stripped 4 bases from V and 3 bases from J, with 16 bases between. Germline CDR1 and CDR2: ENHRY and SYGVKD. The CDR3 totals 15 residues.

The clonotype was recovered from a human patient who received a combined kidney and bone marrow transplant. The T cells may come from the graft donor. The source material was CD4+ T cells from blood (PBMCs), sampled 24 months after the transplant. The chain combines TRBV10-3 with TRBJ2-7, with a possible D match to TRBD1 (6 bases). The CDR3: CAISAGPGEDYEQYF. CDR3 DNA, as far as it was read: TGTGCCATCAGTGCAGGGCCAGGGGAAGACTACGAG.